This is a list of T cell receptor beta chains from one sample in a study of T cells in localized non-small cell lung cancer. The table came from immunoSEQ multiplex PCR; TCRdb's copy has only in-frame clones and leaves some out. Here the sample spans around 26,000 clones, 81% being singletons. Sequenced here: peripheral blood, sampled before any cancer treatment. These receptors all come from a man between 40 and 69 years old with stage III squamous cell lung carcinoma. Each CDR3 is given with its conserved first and last residue. A D gene is named only where the DNA matches it firmly. Rows may omit the clone size; those that give it use once, few, many or a size class.

TGTGCCAGCAGCGTAGTTGGATCTGGAAACACCATATATTTT | CASSVVGSGNTIYF | TRBJ1-3 | TRBV9 | . | once
TGTGCCAGTAGTAACGGGAGGAGCATATATTTT | CASSNGRSIYF | TRBJ1-3 | TRBV19 | . | few
TGTGCCAGCAGCTTTGGCACCGGGGAGCTGTTTTTT | CASSFGTGELFF | TRBJ2-2 | TRBV7-9 | . | few
TGTGCCAGCAGCTTAGACAGGGCGGGGGGCACTGAAGCTTTCTTT | CASSLDRAGGTEAFF | TRBJ1-1 | TRBV7-8 | . | .
TGTGCCAGCAGCGGGTTCTCTCGGGAGGGCGTAAGCGATGAGCAGTTCTTC | CASSGFSREGVSDEQFF | TRBJ2-1 | TRBV9 | TRBD2 | .
TGTGCCAGCAGCCCCCTCGGCGGGGGGTCGCAAGCCAAAAACATTCAGTACTTC | CASSPLGGGSQAKNIQYF | TRBJ2-4 | TRBV14 | TRBD2 | .
TGTGCCAGCAGCCCGGGCCAGGGGAGTCACATTCAGTACTTC | CASSPGQGSHIQYF | TRBJ2-4 | TRBV5-6 | . | .
TGTGCCAGTCGCAGGGGTAGGATCACAGATACGCAGTATTTT | CASRRGRITDTQYF | TRBJ2-3 | TRBV27 | . | few
TGTGCCAGCAGCTACCTAGCGGGAGGCTCAGATACGCAGTATTTT | CASSYLAGGSDTQYF | TRBJ2-3 | TRBV11-2 | TRBD2 | .
TGTGCCAGCAGCTACGTTAGCGGCCTAAGCACAGATACGCAGTATTTT | CASSYVSGLSTDTQYF | TRBJ2-3 | TRBV14 | . | medium-sized
TGTGCCAGCAGCTTAGATTTCGGGATCTGGGGCTACACCTTC | CASSLDFGIWGYTF | TRBJ1-2 | TRBV7-8 | . | .
TGTGCCACCCGAACCGGGACAGGGGGCGTATCTGGCTACACCTTC | CATRTGTGGVSGYTF | TRBJ1-2 | TRBV15 | TRBD1 | .